Described below is a single T cell receptor (beta chain) sequence and its context. Its cognate antigen is unknown. The data derive from a study of long-term antiretroviral therapy in people with HIV. Every sample had roughly 0.9-10 million cryopreserved PBMC in it before DNA extraction. A v3.0 immunoSEQ assay was performed at survey level. Sequencing of each sample targeted about 40,000-50,000 T-cell genomes. Here immunoSEQ multiplex PCR was the method, and the copy in TCRdb shows in-frame clones only, minus some. The sample lists about 36,000 clones, more than 65% seen once, with under 7.5% in the top ten. Overall study results and limits: Blood was collected between about 2004 and 2017, possibly under older ART regimens. Compared with controls, HIV repertoires showed narrower CDR3 length ranges.

The CDR3 length is 14 residues. Germline V gives CDR1 GTSNPN, CDR2 SVGIG (reference sequence). Trimming stripped 5 bases from V and 9 bases from J, with 20 bases between. V and J are TRBV30 and TRBJ2-4, with a weak D call TRBD1 (5 bases). The origin of this receptor is a man aged 18 to 35 with HIV. The material sequenced was unsorted PBMCs, taken 0.6 years after starting antiretroviral therapy. CDR3 DNA: TGTGCCTGGTCTGACACCTGGGGCCTTACCATTCAGTACTTC. Translated, it gives CAWSDTWGLTIQYF.